What follows are 23 T cell receptor beta chains derived from one specimen sequenced in a study of T-cell memory formation after mild COVID-19. Each CDR3 protein gets one entry after TCRdb re-called the 5' RACE reads with MiXCR. The table shows under 300,000 distinct CDR3 sequences, with under 20% occurring only once. Input material: PBMCs or a T cell subset sorted from them (not recorded which). The receptors were sampled from a man younger than 30 who had mild COVID-19 (a few samples of this study predate the infection). Cell type and time point are not known.

This clonotype was observed a few times. The gene calls are TRBV2 and TRBJ2-7, with D tentatively TRBD1 (6 bases). The V and J ends lost 6 bases and 5 bases respectively, with 17 bases between them. The CDR3 spans 14 residues. Germline loops: CDR1 SNHLY, CDR2 FYNNEI. The CDR3 sequence: CASSRYRVPHEQYV. CDR3 DNA: TGTGCCAGCAGCAGGTACAGGGTGCCCCACGAGCAGTACGTC.

The V and J genes are TRBV10-1 and TRBJ2-3; the D gene is possibly TRBD1 (5 bases). V gave up 6 bases and J gave up 4 bases, with 14 bases separating them. Per the germline V gene, CDR1 is WNHNN and CDR2 is SYGVQD (reference sequence). This CDR3 comprises 14 residues. Here the CDR3 DNA reads TGCGCCAGCAGCGCCGCCGACAGTTCAGATACGCAGTATTTT. As protein: CASSAADSSDTQYF.

This clonotype was counted only a few times. The rearrangement uses TRBV10-2 and TRBJ2-1, with 11 bases fitting TRBD1. CDR1 is WSHSY and CDR2 is SAAADI in the germline V gene. This CDR3 region has 16 residues. The junction had 10 bases not matched to a gene; V was cut back by 3 bases and J by 9 bases. The CDR3 DNA is TGCGCCAGCAGTGACCCCCCGGGACAGGGGGTCGGTGAGCAGTTCTTC. Amino acid sequence: CASSDPPGQGVGEQFF.

V and J are TRBV2 and TRBJ1-2, with unresolved D. The germline gives CDR1 SNHLY, CDR2 FYNNEI. There are 13 residues in the CDR3. The ends were cut back, 4 bases at V and 4 bases at J, with 10 bases in the middle. The CDR3 spells CASSVEESYGYTF. The CDR3 DNA is TGTGCCAGCAGTGTAGAGGAGAGCTATGGCTACACCTTC.

This clonotype was detected a few times. The chain is built from TRBV11-2 and TRBJ1-2, with a tentative D call TRBD1 (6 bases). V was cut by 6 bases and J by 5 bases, with 13 bases left in between. Germline V lookup: CDR1 SGHAT, CDR2 FQNNGV. The CDR3 runs to 13 residues. For the CDR3, the DNA is TGTGCCAGCAGTTCGACAGGAACTTATGGCTACACCTTC. Its translation is CASSSTGTYGYTF.

The chain is built from TRBV5-1 and TRBJ2-2, with 9 bases lining up with TRBD1. The V gene's germline CDR1 is SGHRS and CDR2 YFSETQ. V dropped 0 bases and J dropped 4; count of bases not matched to a gene: 4. The CDR3 runs to 16 residues. CDR3 DNA sequence: TGCGCCAGCAGCTTGGGGACAGGGGTATCCACCGGGGAGCTGTTTTTT. Translating it yields CASSLGTGVSTGELFF.

The rearrangement joins TRBV18 to TRBJ1-2; TRBD1 agrees at 9 bases. CDR3 size: 15 residues. Germline trimming cut 2 bases from V and 5 bases from J; bases unmatched to any gene: 6. Germline CDR1 is KGHSH and CDR2 is LQKENI. The CDR3 here is CASSPVQGAQYGYTF. DNA of the CDR3: TGTGCCAGCTCACCAGTACAGGGGGCACAGTATGGCTACACCTTC.

The genes are TRBV29-1 and TRBJ1-5; TRBD1 is a possible D gene (6 bases). Between the trimmed V and J ends, which lost 5 bases and 3 bases, there was a span of 14 bases. The CDR3 totals 14 residues. CDR1 SQVTM and CDR2 ANQGSEA come from the germline V gene. The CDR3 DNA reads TGCAGCGTTCAGGGTTGGGACAACAATCAGCCCCAGCATTTT. It codes for CSVQGWDNNQPQHF.

The gene calls are TRBV6-2 or TRBV6-3 and TRBJ2-1, with D perhaps TRBD2 (7 bases). CDR1 and CDR2 from the germline V gene are MNHEY and SVGEGT. V was clipped by 10 bases and J by 1 base, with 17 bases between them. CDR3 length: 15 amino acids. CDR3 nucleotide sequence: TGTGCCACCAGGTGGGCGGGGGCGTCCTACAATGAGCAGTTCTTC. It specifies CATRWAGASYNEQFF.

This clonotype came up a few times. The chain recombines TRBV7-8 with TRBJ1-1; D ambiguous. CDR1 SGHVS and CDR2 FQNEAQ come from the germline V gene. The CDR3 sequence is 14 residues long. V was clipped by 1 base and J by 2 bases, with 8 bases between them. The CDR3 coding sequence is TGTGCCAGCAGCTTAGTGGCCAGTAACACTGAAGCTTTCTTT. Its protein product is CASSLVASNTEAFF.

Regarding this clonotype: Compared with germline, one end of the junction differs, possibly owing to a read error. V is TRBV5-1 and J is TRBJ2-6, with a weak D call TRBD2 (5 bases). In germline, CDR1 is SGHRS, CDR2 YFSETQ. The CDR3 totals 17 residues. The CDR3 loop is CASILSGFTSGANVLTF. In nucleotides, the CDR3 is TGCGCCAGCATCTTGTCGGGGTTTACCTCTGGGGCCAACGTCCTGACTTTC. Combining the CDR3 with reference TRBV5-1 and TRBJ2-6 gives the whole variable domain KAGVTQTPRYLIKTRGQQVTLSCSPISGHRSVSWYQQTPGQGLQFLFEYFSETQRNKGNFPGRFSGRQFSNSRSEMNVSTLELGDSALYLCASILSGFTSGANVLTFGAGSRLTVL.

The chain couples TRBV5-1 to TRBJ2-1; TRBD2 matches at 9 bases. J was trimmed by 5 bases and V by 2 bases; bases with no gene match: 5. The length of the CDR3 is 15 residues. Germline V lookup: CDR1 SGHRS, CDR2 YFSETQ. CDR3 coding DNA: TGCGCCAGCAGCTTCGGGGCTAGCGGGAACAATGAGCAGTTCTTC. Its protein is CASSFGASGNNEQFF.

The chain uses TRBV12-3 or TRBV12-4 and TRBJ2-3; D may correspond to TRBD1 or TRBD2 (6 bases each). V lost 6 bases to trimming and J lost 0 bases, with 19 bases between them. This CDR3 spans 17 amino acids. The CDR3 protein is CASSRRDGGPSTDTQYF. The CDR3 DNA is TGTGCCAGCAGCCGCCGAGATGGGGGGCCTAGCACAGATACGCAGTATTTT.

V usage is TRBV6-1 and J usage is TRBJ2-3; D might be TRBD1 (5 bases). The ends were cut back, 6 bases at V and 11 bases at J, with 12 bases in the middle. There are 11 residues in the CDR3. Per germline, CDR1 MNHNS and CDR2 SASEGT. DNA of the CDR3: TGTGCCAGCAGAGCCATAGGGGAGCAGTATTTT. Translating gives CASRAIGEQYF.

CDR3 region: CASSRRDSNYYNEQFF. Here the CDR3 DNA reads TGTGCCAGCAGCCGTCGGGACAGCAATTACTACAATGAGCAGTTCTTC. The V gene is TRBV7-9, the J gene TRBJ2-1; 7 bases are shared with TRBD1. The V and J ends lost 5 bases and 3 bases, in that order; junction bases with no gene match: 10. The germline V gene has CDR1 SEHNR and CDR2 FQNEAQ (reference sequence). This CDR3 spans 16 amino acids.

Turning to this clonotype: The junction differs from germline at one of its ends, possibly a read error. J is TRBJ2-3 and V is TRBV9; no clear D. Germline assignment: CDR1 SGDLS and CDR2 YYNGEE. The CDR3 covers 16 residues. The CDR3 region is CARSVGGAHRTDTQYF. The CDR3 DNA is TGTGCCAGAAGCGTAGGCGGAGCCCATCGCACAGATACGCAGTATTTT.

In this sample, this clonotype turned up a few times. This chain connects TRBV12-3 or TRBV12-4 to TRBJ2-6; D not certain. Trimming took off 5 bases at V and 2 bases at J, with 19 bases between the two ends. The CDR3 extends over 18 amino acids. CDR3 residues: CASSGSHTIFPGANVLTF. The CDR3 bases are TGTGCCAGCAGTGGATCCCACACAATATTTCCTGGGGCCAACGTCCTGACTTTC.

This clonotype was seen a handful of times. The CDR3 loop is CSARDPITTQYF. The CDR3 DNA reads as TGCAGTGCTAGAGATCCCATTACGACCCAGTACTTC. V gene TRBV20-1 combines with J gene TRBJ2-5; D not resolved. The CDR3 consists of 12 residues. Germline CDR1 is DFQATT and CDR2 is SNEGSKA (reference sequence). Between the trimmed V and J ends, which lost 0 bases and 7 bases, there was a span of 9 bases.

The V call is TRBV12-3 or TRBV12-4, the J call TRBJ2-7, with 9 bases aligning to TRBD1. The CDR3 loop spans 14 amino acids. V lost 3 bases and J lost 5; bases outside the gene matches: 5. The DNA of the CDR3 is TGTGCCAGCAGTTTTGGACAGGGGATCGACGAGCAGTACTTC. Translating gives CASSFGQGIDEQYF.

The chain employs TRBV6-2 or TRBV6-3 and TRBJ1-2; 8 bases line up with TRBD1. The V and J ends lost 6 bases and 3 bases, in that order; junction bases with no gene match: 6. This CDR3 contains 14 residues. Germline V CDR1 and CDR2: MNHEY, SVGEGT. The CDR3 sequence is CASRRQGTDYGYTF. The CDR3 DNA follows: TGTGCCAGCAGGCGACAGGGGACGGACTATGGCTACACCTTC.

The table lists this clonotype with many counts. The V and J genes are TRBV29-1 and TRBJ2-1, with D possibly being TRBD1 (6 bases). CDR1 SQVTM and CDR2 ANQGSEA come from the germline V gene. The CDR3 consists of 13 residues. V lost 3 bases, J lost 4 bases, and 10 bases lay in between. This chain's CDR3 is CSVDRTAYNEQFF. CDR3 coding DNA: TGCAGCGTTGACCGGACAGCATACAATGAGCAGTTCTTC.

This clonotype was detected only a few times. The V and J genes are TRBV6-2 or TRBV6-3 and TRBJ2-3; TRBD2 agrees at 9 bases. Germline assignment: CDR1 MNHEY and CDR2 SVGEGT. The CDR3 sequence is 14 residues long. With 6 bases clipped from V and 2 bases from J, the junction kept 3 bases outside the gene matches. The DNA of the CDR3 is TGTGCCAGCAGCGGACTAGCGTACACAGATACGCAGTATTTT. It codes for CASSGLAYTDTQYF.

This sequence joins TRBV29-1 and TRBJ2-7; D could derive from TRBD1 or TRBD2 (6 bases each). CDR1 is SQVTM, CDR2 ANQGSEA, per germline. This CDR3 spans 11 amino acids. CDR3 nucleotide sequence: TGCAGGTTGCCGACAGGAGGGGAGCAGTACGTC. Translating it yields CRLPTGGEQYV.